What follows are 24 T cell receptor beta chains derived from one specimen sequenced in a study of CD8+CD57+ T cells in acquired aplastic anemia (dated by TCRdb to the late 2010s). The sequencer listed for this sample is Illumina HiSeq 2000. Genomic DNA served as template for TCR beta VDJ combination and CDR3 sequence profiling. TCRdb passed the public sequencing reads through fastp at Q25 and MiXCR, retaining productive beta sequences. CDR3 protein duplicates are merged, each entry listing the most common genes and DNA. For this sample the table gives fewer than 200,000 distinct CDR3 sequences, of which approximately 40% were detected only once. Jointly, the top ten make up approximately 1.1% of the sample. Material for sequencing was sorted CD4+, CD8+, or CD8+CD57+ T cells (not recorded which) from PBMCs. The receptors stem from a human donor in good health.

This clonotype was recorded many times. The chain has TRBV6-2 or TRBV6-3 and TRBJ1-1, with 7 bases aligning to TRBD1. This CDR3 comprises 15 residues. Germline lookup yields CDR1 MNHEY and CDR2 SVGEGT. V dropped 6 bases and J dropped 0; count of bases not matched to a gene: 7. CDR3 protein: CASRRLQGLNTEAFF. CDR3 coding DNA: TGTGCCAGCAGGCGACTACAGGGGTTGAACACTGAAGCTTTCTTT.

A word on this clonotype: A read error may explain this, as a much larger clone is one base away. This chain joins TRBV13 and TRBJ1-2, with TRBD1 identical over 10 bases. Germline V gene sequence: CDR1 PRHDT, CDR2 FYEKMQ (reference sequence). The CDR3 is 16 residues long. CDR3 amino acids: CASSRARTGGFYGHTF. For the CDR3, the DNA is TGTGCCAGCAGCCGAGCCCGGACAGGGGGATTCTATGGCCACACCTTC.

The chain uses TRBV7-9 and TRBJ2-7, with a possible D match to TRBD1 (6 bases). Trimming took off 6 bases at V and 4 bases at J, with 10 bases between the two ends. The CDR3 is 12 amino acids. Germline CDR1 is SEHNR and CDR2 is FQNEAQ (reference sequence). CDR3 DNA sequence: TGTGCCAGCAGGAACACAGGGTACGAGCAGTACTTC. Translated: CASRNTGYEQYF.

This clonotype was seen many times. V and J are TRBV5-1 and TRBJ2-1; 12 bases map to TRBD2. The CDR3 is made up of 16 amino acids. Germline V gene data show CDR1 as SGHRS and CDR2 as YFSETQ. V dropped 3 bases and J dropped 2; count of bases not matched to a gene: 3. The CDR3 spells CASSSGTSGPYNEQFF. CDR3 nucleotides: TGCGCCAGCAGCTCGGGGACTAGCGGGCCCTACAATGAGCAGTTCTTC.

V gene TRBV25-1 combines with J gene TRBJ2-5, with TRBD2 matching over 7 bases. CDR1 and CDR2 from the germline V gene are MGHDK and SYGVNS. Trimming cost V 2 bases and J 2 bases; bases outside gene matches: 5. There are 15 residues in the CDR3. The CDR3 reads CASSEPAGKQETQYF. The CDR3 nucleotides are TGTGCCAGCAGTGAACCAGCGGGGAAACAAGAGACCCAGTACTTC.

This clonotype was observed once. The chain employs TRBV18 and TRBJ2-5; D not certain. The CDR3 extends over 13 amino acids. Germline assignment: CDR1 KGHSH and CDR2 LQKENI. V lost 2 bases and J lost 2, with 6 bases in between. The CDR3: CASSPVAQETQYF. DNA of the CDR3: TGTGCCAGCTCACCAGTGGCGCAAGAGACCCAGTACTTC.

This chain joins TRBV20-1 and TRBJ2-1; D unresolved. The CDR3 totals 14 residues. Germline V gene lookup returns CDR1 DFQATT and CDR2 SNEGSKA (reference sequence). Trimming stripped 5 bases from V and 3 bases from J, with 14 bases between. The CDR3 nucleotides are TGCAGTGCTGAGAGAATCCTAGGCTACAATGAGCAGTTCTTC. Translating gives CSAERILGYNEQFF.

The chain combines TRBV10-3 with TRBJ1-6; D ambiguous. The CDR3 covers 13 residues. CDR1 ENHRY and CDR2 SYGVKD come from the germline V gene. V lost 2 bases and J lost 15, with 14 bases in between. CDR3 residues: CAISETTASLLHF. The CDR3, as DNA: TGTGCCATCAGTGAGACAACAGCCTCCCTCCTCCACTTT.

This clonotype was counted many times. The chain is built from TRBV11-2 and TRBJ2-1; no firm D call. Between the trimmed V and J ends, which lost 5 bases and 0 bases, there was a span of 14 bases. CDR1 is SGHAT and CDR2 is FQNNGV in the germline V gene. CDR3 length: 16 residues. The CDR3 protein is CASSPPVASSYNEQFF. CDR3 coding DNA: TGTGCCAGCAGCCCCCCCGTCGCTAGCTCCTACAATGAGCAGTTCTTC. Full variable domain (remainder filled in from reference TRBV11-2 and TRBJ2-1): EAGVAQSPRYKIIEKRQSVAFWCNPISGHATLYWYQQILGQGPKLLIQFQNNGVVDDSQLPKDRFSAERLKGVDSTLKIQPAKLEDSAVYLCASSPPVASSYNEQFFGPGTRLTVL.

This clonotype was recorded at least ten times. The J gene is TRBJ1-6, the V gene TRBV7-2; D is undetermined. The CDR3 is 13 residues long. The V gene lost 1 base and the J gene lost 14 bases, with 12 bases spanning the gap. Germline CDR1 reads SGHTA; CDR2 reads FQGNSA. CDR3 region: CASSLEVDIALHF. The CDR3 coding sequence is TGTGCCAGCAGCTTAGAGGTCGACATAGCCCTCCACTTT.

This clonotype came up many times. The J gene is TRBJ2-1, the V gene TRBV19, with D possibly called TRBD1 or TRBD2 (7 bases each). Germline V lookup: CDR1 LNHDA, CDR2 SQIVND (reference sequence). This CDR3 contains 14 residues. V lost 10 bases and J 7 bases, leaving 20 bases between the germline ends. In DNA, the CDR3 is TGTGCCACCTCCAGGGGGACTACCGTTAATGAGCAGTTCTTC. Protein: CATSRGTTVNEQFF.

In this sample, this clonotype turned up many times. Here the CDR3 reads CASSMGEAVSEQFF. The CDR3 DNA follows: TGTGCCAGTAGTATGGGGGAAGCTGTCAGTGAGCAGTTCTTC. The chain employs TRBV19 and TRBJ2-1, with D perhaps matching TRBD1 or TRBD2 (5 bases each). Germline-derived CDR1 and CDR2 are LNHDA and SQIVND (reference sequence). The CDR3 spans 14 residues. V was trimmed by 3 bases and J by 9 bases, leaving 15 bases between them.

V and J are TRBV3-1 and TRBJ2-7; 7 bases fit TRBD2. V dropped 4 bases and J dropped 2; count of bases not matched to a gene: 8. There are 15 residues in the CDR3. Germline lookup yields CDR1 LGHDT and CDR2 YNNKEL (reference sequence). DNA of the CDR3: TGTGCCAGCAGCCCCCTACCGGGAGGCACCTACGAGCAGTACTTC. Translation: CASSPLPGGTYEQYF.

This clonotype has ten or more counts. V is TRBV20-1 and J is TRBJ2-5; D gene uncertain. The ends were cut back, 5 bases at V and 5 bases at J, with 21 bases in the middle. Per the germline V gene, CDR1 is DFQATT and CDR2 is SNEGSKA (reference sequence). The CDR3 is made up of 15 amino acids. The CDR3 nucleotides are TGCAGTGCTCGGAGCCAGCGTACGGTTGGGGAGACCCAGTACTTC. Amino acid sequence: CSARSQRTVGETQYF.

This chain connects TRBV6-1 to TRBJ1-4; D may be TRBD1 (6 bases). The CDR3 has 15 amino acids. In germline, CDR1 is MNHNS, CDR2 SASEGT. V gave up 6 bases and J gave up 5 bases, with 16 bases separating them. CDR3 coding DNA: TGTGCCAGCAGCACGGCGGGGAGGGGGAATGAAAAACTGTTTTTT. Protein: CASSTAGRGNEKLFF.

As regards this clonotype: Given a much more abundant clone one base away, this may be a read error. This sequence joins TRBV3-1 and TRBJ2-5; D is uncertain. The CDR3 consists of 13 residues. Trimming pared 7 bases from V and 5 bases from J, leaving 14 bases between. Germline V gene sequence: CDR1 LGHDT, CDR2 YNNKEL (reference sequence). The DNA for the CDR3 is TGTGCCAGCACCCGGCGAGCCCCCGAGACCCAGTACTTC. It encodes CASTRRAPETQYF.

CDR3: CASGNGRRETQYF. CDR3 bases: TGTGCCAGCGGTAACGGGCGGCGAGAGACCCAGTACTTC. The chain uses TRBV10-3 and TRBJ2-5; the D is unclear. V dropped 10 bases and J dropped 4 bases, with 16 bases sitting between them. CDR1 is ENHRY, CDR2 SYGVKD, per germline. The CDR3 extends over 13 amino acids.

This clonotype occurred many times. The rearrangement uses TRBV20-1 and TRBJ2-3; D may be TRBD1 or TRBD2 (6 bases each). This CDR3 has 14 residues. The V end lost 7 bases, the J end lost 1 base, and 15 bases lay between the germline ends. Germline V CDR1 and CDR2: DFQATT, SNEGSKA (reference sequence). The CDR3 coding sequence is TGCAGTGGCACAGGGACTGGGGGCACAGATACGCAGTATTTT. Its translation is CSGTGTGGTDTQYF.

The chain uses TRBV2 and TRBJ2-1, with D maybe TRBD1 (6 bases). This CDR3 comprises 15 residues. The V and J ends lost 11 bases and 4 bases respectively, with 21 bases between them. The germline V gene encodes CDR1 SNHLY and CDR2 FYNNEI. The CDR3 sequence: CAGELQGPIYNEQFF. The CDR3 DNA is TGTGCCGGAGAGTTACAGGGCCCGATTTACAATGAGCAGTTCTTC. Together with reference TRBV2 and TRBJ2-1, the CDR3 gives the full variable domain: EPEVTQTPSHQVTQMGQEVILRCVPISNHLYFYWYRQILGQKVEFLVSFYNNEISEKSEIFDDQFSVERPDGSNFTLKIRSTKLEDSAMYFCAGELQGPIYNEQFFGPGTRLTVL.

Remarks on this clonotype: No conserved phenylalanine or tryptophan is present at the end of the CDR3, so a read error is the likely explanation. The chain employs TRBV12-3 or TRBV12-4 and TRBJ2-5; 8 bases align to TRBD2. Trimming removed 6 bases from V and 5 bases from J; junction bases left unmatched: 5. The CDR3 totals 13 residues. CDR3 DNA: TGTGCCAGCAGGCGGGGGGACGTGGAGACCCAGTACACC. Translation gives CASRRGDVETQYT.

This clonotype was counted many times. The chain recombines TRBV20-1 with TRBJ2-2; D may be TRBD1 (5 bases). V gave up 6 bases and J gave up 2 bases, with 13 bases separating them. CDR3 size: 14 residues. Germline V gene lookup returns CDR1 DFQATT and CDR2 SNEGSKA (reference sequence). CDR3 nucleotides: TGCAGTGCGGAGTCGACAGACAACACCGGGGAGCTGTTTTTT. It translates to CSAESTDNTGELFF.

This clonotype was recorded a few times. CDR3 DNA sequence: TGCAGTGCCGGACAGGGCAATCAGCCCCAGCATTTT. This gives the protein CSAGQGNQPQHF. The chain has TRBV20-1 and TRBJ1-5; TRBD1 matches at 7 bases. The CDR3 is 12 residues long. Germline values: CDR1 DFQATT, CDR2 SNEGSKA (reference sequence). After removal of 6 bases from V and 2 bases from J, the junction contained 1 base not matched to a gene.

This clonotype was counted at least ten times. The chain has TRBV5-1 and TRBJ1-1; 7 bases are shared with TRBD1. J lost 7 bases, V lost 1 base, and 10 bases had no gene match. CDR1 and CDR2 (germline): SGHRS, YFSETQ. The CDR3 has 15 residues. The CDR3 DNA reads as TGCGCCAGCAGCTTGCGGTCCGGGACAGCGAATGAAGCTTTCTTT. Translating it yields CASSLRSGTANEAFF.

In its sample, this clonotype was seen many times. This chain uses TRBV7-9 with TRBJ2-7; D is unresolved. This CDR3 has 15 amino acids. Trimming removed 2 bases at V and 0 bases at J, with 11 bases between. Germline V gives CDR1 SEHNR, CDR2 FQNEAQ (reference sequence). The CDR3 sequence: CASSLFQVSSYEQYF. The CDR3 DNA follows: TGTGCCAGCAGCTTATTTCAAGTGAGCTCCTACGAGCAGTACTTC. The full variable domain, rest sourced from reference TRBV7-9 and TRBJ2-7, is DTGVSQNPRHKITKRGQNVTFRCDPISEHNRLYWYRQTLGQGPEFLTYFQNEAQLEKSRLLSDRFSAERPKGSFSTLEIQRTEQGDSAMYLCASSLFQVSSYEQYFGPGTRLTVT.